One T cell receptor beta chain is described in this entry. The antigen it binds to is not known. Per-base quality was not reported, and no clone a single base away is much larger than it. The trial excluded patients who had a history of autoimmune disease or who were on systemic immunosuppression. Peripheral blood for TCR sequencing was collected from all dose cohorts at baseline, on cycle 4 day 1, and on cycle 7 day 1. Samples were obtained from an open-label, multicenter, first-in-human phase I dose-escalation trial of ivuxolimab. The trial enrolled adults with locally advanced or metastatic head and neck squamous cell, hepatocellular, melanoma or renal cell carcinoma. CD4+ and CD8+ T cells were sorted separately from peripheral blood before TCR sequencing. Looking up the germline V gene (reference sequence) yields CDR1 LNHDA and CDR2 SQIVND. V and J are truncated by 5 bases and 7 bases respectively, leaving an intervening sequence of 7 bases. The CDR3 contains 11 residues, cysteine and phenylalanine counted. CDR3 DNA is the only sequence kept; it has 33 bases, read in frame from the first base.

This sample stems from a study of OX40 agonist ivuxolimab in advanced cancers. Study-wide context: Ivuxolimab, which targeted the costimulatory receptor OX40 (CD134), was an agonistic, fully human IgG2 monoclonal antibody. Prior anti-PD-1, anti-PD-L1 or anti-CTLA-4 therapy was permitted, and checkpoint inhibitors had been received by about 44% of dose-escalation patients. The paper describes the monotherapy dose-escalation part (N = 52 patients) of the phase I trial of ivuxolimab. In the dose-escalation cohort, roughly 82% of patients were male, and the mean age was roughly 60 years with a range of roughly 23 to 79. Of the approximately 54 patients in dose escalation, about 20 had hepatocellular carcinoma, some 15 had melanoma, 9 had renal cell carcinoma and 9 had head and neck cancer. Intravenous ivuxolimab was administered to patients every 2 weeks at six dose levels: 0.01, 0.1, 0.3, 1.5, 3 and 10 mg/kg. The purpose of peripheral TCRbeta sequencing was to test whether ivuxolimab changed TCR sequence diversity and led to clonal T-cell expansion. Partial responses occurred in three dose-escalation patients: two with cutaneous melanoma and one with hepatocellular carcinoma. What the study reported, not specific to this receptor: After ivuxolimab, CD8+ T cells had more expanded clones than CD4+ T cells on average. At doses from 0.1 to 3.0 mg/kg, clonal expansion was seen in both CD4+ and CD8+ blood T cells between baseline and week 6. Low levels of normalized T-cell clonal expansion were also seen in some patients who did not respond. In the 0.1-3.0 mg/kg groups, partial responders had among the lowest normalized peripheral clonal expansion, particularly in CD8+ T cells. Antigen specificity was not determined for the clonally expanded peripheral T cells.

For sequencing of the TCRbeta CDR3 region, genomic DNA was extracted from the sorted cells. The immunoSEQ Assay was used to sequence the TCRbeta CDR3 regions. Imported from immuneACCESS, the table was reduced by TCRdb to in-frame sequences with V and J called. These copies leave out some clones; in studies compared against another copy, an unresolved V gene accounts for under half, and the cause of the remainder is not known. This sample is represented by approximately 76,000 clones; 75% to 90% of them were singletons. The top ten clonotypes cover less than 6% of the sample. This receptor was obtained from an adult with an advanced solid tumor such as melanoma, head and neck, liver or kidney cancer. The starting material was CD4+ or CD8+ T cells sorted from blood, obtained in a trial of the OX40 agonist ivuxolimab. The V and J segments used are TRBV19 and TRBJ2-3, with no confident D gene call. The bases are TGTGCCAGTAGTGATCAACATACGCAGTATTTT. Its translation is CASSDQHTQYF.